These T cell receptor beta chains were read from a single sample in a study of blood T cell repertoires in COVID-19. The method was immunoSEQ multiplex PCR; TCRdb's version includes in-frame clones alone and lacks a portion of them. This table holds 120,000 to 150,000 clones, 85% to 90% found once. The sequenced material came from peripheral blood. These receptor sequences come from a man older than 75 with acute or convalescent COVID-19. Each CDR3 is given with its conserved first and last residue. The order of the fields is CDR3 length, clone size, V gene, D gene, J gene, CDR3 DNA, CDR3 protein. The D gene is left open where the match is weak. A row's size may be missing; if present it is once, few, many or a size class.

12	NA	TRBV6-5	NA	TRBJ2-7	TGTGCCAGTTTGACACCCACCTACGAGCAGTACTTC	CASLTPTYEQYF
15	NA	TRBV4-1	NA	TRBJ2-1	TGCGCCAGCAGCCAACGGGCAGGAGGGGCGGAAGAGCAGTTCTTC	CASSQRAGGAEEQFF
15	NA	TRBV9	NA	TRBJ2-7	TGTGCCAGCAGCGTAGGAGACACGTCCTCCTACGAGCAGTACTTC	CASSVGDTSSYEQYF
15	NA	TRBV18	TRBD1	TRBJ2-3	TGTGCCAGCTCCCCCGGGACAGGGGCCGCAGATACGCAGTATTTT	CASSPGTGAADTQYF
12	NA	TRBV27	NA	TRBJ2-2	TGTGCCAGCATACCCCGGGTCGGGGAGCTGTTTTTT	CASIPRVGELFF
15	NA	TRBV6-5	NA	TRBJ1-4	TGTGCCAGCAGTCTGACAGGCGCCACTAATGAAAAACTGTTTTTT	CASSLTGATNEKLFF
11	NA	TRBV20-1	NA	TRBJ2-1	TGCAGTGCTGACTTTTACAATGAGCAGTTCTTC	CSADFYNEQFF
16	NA	TRBV27	TRBD2	TRBJ2-7	TGTGCCAGCAGTCAATCGACTAGCGGGGCCCTCTACGAGCAGTACTTC	CASSQSTSGALYEQYF
14	NA	TRBV5-1	TRBD1	TRBJ1-2	TGCGCCAGCACCCAAACCGGGACAGTTGGGGGCTACACCTTC	CASTQTGTVGGYTF
15	NA	TRBV7-2	NA	TRBJ2-2	TGTGCCATCCCCGTCGACCCTGCTAGGACCGGGGAGCTGTTTTTT	CAIPVDPARTGELFF
13	NA	TRBV5-6	NA	TRBJ1-2	TGTGCCAGCAGCGCGGACACCCGATATGGCTACACCTTC	CASSADTRYGYTF
13	NA	TRBV10-3	NA	TRBJ1-1	TGTGCCATCACGGCCAACAAGCAGGCTGAAGCTTTCTTT	CAITANKQAEAFF
16	NA	TRBV12-5	NA	TRBJ2-2	TGTGCTAGTGGTTTGGTAGTTGGGGGCGCCGCCGGGGAGCTGTTTTTT	CASGLVVGGAAGELFF
13	few	TRBV28	TRBD2	TRBJ2-3	TGTGCCAGCAGCCGGGACTACACAGATACGCAGTATTTT	CASSRDYTDTQYF
14	NA	TRBV29-1	NA	TRBJ1-2	TGCAGCGTTGGGGGATACAGGGCGGACTATGGCTACACCTTC	CSVGGYRADYGYTF
12	NA	TRBV6-5	NA	TRBJ2-5	TGTGCCAGCACCATGACACGAGAGACCCAGTACTTC	CASTMTRETQYF
15	NA	TRBV10-2	TRBD2	TRBJ2-2	TGCGCCAGCCTACGAGCGGGGGTGAACACCGGGGAGCTGTTTTTT	CASLRAGVNTGELFF
11	once	TRBV11-2	NA	TRBJ2-1	TGTGCCAGCAGCCCCCAGAATGAGCAGTTCTTC	CASSPQNEQFF
12	NA	TRBV19	NA	TRBJ2-2	TGTGCCAGTAGTACAGGGTCCGGGGAGCTGTTTTTT	CASSTGSGELFF
14	once	TRBV11-2	NA	TRBJ2-7	TGTGCCAGCAGCTTTTCGTACGGGACCTACGAGCAGTACTTC	CASSFSYGTYEQYF
15	NA	TRBV28	TRBD2	TRBJ2-2	TGTGCCAGCATAGGAGGGAGGGCCCCCACCGGGGAGCTGTTTTTT	CASIGGRAPTGELFF
15	NA	TRBV5-1	NA	TRBJ1-1	TGCGCCAGCAGCTTCCTTGACCAGGGGAACACTGAAGCTTTCTTT	CASSFLDQGNTEAFF
17	once	TRBV5-1	TRBD1	TRBJ2-2	TGCGCCAGCAGCCCGACCGGGACAGGGGCAGGGACCGGGGAGCTGTTTTTT	CASSPTGTGAGTGELFF
15	once	TRBV19	TRBD1	TRBJ2-7	TGTGCCAGTAGTATCCCTGACAGGGGCCCCTACGAGCAGTACTTC	CASSIPDRGPYEQYF